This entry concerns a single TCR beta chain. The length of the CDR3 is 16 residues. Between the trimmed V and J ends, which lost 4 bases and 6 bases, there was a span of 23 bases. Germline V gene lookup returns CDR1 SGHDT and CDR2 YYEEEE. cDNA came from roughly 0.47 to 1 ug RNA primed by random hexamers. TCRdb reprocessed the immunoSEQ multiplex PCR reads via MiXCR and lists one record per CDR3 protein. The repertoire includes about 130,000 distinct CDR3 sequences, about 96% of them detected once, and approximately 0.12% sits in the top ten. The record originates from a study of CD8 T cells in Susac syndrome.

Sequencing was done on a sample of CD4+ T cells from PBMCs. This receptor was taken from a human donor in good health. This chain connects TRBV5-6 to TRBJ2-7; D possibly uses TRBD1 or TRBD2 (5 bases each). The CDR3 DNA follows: TGTGCCAGCAGCGCTCGACCGACCCGGGGCCGCGTCGAGCAGTACTTC. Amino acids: CASSARPTRGRVEQYF.